This TCR beta chain was sequenced in a study of T cell repertoires in cytomegalovirus infection. Study-level information: It can be stated that public TCR beta signatures indicated CMV infection as well as a matching HLA type.

TCRdb reprocessed the reads with MiXCR, giving one entry per CDR3 protein. The sample has about 310,000 distinct CDR3 sequences, about 17% seen once. Study-wide points: CMV-specific TCR beta clonotypes restricted by HLA-C dominated the ex vivo response.

Germline-derived CDR1 and CDR2 are MGHRA and YSYEKL. The CDR3 spans 16 residues. V lost 1 base, J lost 1 base, and 10 bases lay in between. Of note for this clonotype: Antigen specificity is unknown.

J is TRBJ2-2 and V is TRBV4-1; no definite D call. The specimen was PBMCs. The TCR sequence derives from a human donor in good health (CMV status not recorded). Some clones in this sample may be carry-over from other donors' samples. CDR3 coding DNA: TGCGCCAGCAGCCAAGTCCCGTTTTTGAACACCGGGGAGCTGTTTTTT. Amino acid sequence: CASSQVPFLNTGELFF.